This is a list of T cell receptor beta chains from one sample in a study of OX40 agonist ivuxolimab in advanced cancers. Profiling relied on immunoSEQ multiplex PCR, and the TCRdb table lists in-frame clones only, not all of them. There are about 46,000 clones in the sample; roughly 90% occur only once, and 10% to 15% lies in the top ten. Material: CD4+ or CD8+ T cells sorted from blood, obtained in a trial of the OX40 agonist ivuxolimab. These receptors were obtained from an adult with an advanced solid tumor such as melanoma, head and neck, liver or kidney cancer. Both conserved end residues are part of each CDR3.

CDR3aa	v_gene	j_gene
CASSLTGTGINQPQHF	TRBV6-6	TRBJ1-5
CASSPGTGYDEAFF	TRBV5-6	TRBJ1-1
CASRPPLAGNEAFF	TRBV28	TRBJ1-1
CASSPFGTGASRGDQYF	TRBV19	TRBJ2-5
CATSRTSGTVHEQFF	TRBV15	TRBJ2-1
CSVEDKGGPSYGYTF	TRBV29-1	TRBJ1-2
CASSLGTEPYNEQFF	TRBV27	TRBJ2-1
CASSQDLVATNTEAFF	TRBV4-2	TRBJ1-1
CASSSGPGVEQFF	TRBV27	TRBJ2-1
CSVGGTGFSGNTIYF	TRBV29-1	TRBJ1-3
CASSSRPGELFF	TRBV27	TRBJ2-2
CASSLAQGGDTEAFF	TRBV7-9	TRBJ1-1
CASSFFSVGQGGYEQYF	TRBV5-1	NA
CASSYLTEGPRYNEQFF	TRBV2	TRBJ2-1
CASSLGAQGYTEAFF	TRBV7-2	TRBJ1-1
CASSFQENTGELFF	TRBV27	TRBJ2-2
CASSGGDGNIQYF	TRBV6-5	TRBJ2-4
CASRPGQSNEQFF	TRBV7-2	TRBJ2-1
CASSLGPNGYNEQFF	TRBV5-6	TRBJ2-1
CASSQPRTVSELDTEAFF	TRBV4-1	TRBJ1-1
CASSLSQANYGYTF	TRBV28	TRBJ1-2
CASSIEGTGSADTQYF	TRBV19	TRBJ2-3
CASSVDGGPTGELFF	TRBV9	TRBJ2-2
CASSFPGGLSYNEQFF	TRBV5-1	TRBJ2-1
CASSGPQFSNQPQHF	TRBV6-1	TRBJ1-5
CAAGSRGDSYEQYF	TRBV10-3	TRBJ2-7
CATSRTQGEETQYF	TRBV15	TRBJ2-5
CAISEPQGWGLPYEQYF	TRBV10-3	TRBJ2-7
CASSQDGTDYNEQFF	TRBV4-3	TRBJ2-1
CASSVQGAQSYNEQFF	TRBV9	TRBJ2-1
CASSLWTTPDTQYF	TRBV5-1	TRBJ2-3
CASSQGLAETISSYEQYF	TRBV5-4	TRBJ2-7
CASSILVPGELFF	TRBV19	TRBJ2-2
CASSPQVRGYTF	TRBV7-9	TRBJ1-2
CASSQDLASTDTQYF	TRBV4-3	TRBJ2-3
CASSEGLAEDYEQYF	TRBV9	TRBJ2-7